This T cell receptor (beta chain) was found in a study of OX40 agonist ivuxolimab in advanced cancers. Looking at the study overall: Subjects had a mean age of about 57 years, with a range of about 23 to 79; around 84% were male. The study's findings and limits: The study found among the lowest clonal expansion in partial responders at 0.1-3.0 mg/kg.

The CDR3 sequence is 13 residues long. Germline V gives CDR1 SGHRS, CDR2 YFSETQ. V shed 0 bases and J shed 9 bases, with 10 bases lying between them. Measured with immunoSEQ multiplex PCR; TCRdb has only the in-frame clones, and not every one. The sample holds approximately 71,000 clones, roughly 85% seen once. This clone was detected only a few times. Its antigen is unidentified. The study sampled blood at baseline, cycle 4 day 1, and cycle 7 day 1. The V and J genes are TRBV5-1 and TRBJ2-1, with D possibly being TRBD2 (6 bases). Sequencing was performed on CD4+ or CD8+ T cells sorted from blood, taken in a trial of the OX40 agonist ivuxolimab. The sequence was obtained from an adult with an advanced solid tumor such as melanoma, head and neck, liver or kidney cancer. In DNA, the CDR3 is TGCGCCAGCAGCTTGGTAGTGGGGGGTGAGCAGTTCTTC. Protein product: CASSLVVGGEQFF.